The source of this T cell receptor (beta chain) is a study of OX40 agonist ivuxolimab in advanced cancers. Study observations and caveats: The study observed clonal expansion of CD4+ and CD8+ blood T cells by week 6 at 0.1 to 3.0 mg/kg.

Trimming left V 4 bases short and J 2 bases short, with 17 bases between. The CDR3 has 16 amino acids. Germline loops: CDR1 SEHNR, CDR2 FQNEAQ (reference sequence). Any history of autoimmune disease or systemic immunosuppression disqualified patients. This clone was detected only once. Its antigen is not known. TCRdb's copy holds only in-frame clones and misses some; the assay was immunoSEQ multiplex PCR. The table records tens of thousands of clones, 83% of them present only once. The rearrangement links TRBV7-9 to TRBJ2-5; D uncertain. The receptor comes from an adult with an advanced solid tumor such as melanoma, head and neck, liver or kidney cancer. Specimen: CD4+ or CD8+ T cells sorted from blood, collected in a trial of the OX40 agonist ivuxolimab. CDR3 DNA sequence: TGTGCCAGCAGCTCCCCGAGGCTACAGTTACAAGAGACCCAGTACTTC. Amino acid sequence: CASSSPRLQLQETQYF.